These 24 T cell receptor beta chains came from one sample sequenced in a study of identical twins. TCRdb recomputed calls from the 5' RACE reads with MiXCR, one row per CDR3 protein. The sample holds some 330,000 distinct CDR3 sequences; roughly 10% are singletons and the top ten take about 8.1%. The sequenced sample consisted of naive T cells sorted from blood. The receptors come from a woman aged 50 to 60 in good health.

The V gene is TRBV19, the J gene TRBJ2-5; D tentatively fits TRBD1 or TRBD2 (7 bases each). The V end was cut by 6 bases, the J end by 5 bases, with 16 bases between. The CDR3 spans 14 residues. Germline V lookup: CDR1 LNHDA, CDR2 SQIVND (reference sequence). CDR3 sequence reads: CASRVRGGPETQYF. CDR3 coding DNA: TGTGCCAGTAGGGTCAGGGGGGGACCCGAGACCCAGTACTTC.

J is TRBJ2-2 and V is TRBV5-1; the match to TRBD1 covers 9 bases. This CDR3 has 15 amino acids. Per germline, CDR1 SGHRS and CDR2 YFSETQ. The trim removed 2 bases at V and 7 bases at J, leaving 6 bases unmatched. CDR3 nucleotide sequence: TGCGCCAGCAGCTTTAATACAGGGGGCGACGGGGAGCTGTTTTTT. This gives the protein CASSFNTGGDGELFF.

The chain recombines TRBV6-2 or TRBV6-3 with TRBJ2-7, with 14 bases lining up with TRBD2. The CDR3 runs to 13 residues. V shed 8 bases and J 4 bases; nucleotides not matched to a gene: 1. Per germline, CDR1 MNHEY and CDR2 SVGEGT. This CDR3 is CASRLAGGYEQYV. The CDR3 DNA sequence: TGTGCCAGCCGACTAGCGGGAGGGTACGAGCAGTACGTC.

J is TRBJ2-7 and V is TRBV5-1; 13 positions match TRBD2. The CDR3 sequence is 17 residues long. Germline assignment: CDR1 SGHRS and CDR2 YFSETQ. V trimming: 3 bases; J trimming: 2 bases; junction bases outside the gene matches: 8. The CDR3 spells CASSSGTSGASPYEQYV. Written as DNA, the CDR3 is TGCGCCAGCAGCTCCGGGACTAGCGGGGCGAGTCCCTACGAGCAGTACGTC.

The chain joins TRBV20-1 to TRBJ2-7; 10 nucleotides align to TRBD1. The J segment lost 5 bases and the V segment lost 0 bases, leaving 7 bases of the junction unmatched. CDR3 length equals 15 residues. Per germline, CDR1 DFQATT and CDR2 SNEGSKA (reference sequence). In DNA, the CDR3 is TGCAGTGCTAGAGATTTCGGACAGGGGGTCGACGAGCAGTACTTC. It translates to CSARDFGQGVDEQYF.

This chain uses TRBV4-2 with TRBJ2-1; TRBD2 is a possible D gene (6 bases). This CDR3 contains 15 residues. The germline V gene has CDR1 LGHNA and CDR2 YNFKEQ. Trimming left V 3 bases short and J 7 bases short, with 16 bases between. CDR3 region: CASSQNEAGRNEQFF. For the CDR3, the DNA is TGTGCCAGCAGCCAGAACGAGGCCGGGAGAAATGAGCAGTTCTTC.

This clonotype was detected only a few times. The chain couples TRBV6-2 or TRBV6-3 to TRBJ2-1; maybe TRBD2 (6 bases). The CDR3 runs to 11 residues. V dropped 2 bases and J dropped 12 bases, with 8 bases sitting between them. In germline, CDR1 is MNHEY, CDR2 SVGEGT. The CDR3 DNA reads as TGTGCCAGCAGTTACGCGGGGAGGCAGTTCTTC. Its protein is CASSYAGRQFF.

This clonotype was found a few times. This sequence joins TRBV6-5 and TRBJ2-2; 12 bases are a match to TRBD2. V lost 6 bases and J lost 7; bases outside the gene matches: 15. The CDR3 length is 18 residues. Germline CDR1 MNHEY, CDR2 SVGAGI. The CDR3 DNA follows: TGTGCCAGCAGGCCGGGGACTAGCGGGCGGTTAGGGGGCGGGGAGCTGTTTTTT. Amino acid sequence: CASRPGTSGRLGGGELFF.

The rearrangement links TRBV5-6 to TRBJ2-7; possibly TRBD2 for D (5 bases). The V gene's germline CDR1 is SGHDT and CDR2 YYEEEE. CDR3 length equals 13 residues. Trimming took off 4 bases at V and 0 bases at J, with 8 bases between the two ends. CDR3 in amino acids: CASSVRDSYEQYV. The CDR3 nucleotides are TGTGCCAGCAGCGTCCGGGACTCCTACGAGCAGTACGTC.

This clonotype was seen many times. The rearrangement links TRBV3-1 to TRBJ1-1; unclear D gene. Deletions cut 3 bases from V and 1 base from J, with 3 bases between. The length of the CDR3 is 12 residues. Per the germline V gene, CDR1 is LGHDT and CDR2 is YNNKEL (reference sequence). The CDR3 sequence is CASSHGNTEAFF. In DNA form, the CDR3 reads TGTGCCAGCAGCCACGGGAACACTGAAGCTTTCTTT.

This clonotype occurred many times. CDR3 amino acids: CSASTGAGGPRTQYF. CDR3 sequence (DNA): TGCAGTGCTAGTACGGGGGCGGGAGGGCCCCGTACGCAGTATTTT. The chain is built from TRBV20-1 and TRBJ2-3; 9 nucleotides match TRBD2. CDR1 is DFQATT, CDR2 SNEGSKA, per germline (reference sequence). V gave up 3 bases and J gave up 8 bases; unmatched junction bases: 12. The CDR3 extends over 15 amino acids.

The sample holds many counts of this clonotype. The CDR3 DNA reads TGTGCCAGCAGCCGGGACAGGGGGCAGCTTAACGAGGCTTTCTTT. This translates into CASSRDRGQLNEAFF. This chain joins TRBV4-2 and TRBJ1-1; 12 positions agree with TRBD1. V dropped 4 bases and J dropped 11; count of bases not matched to a gene: 11. This CDR3 spans 15 amino acids. The germline V gene encodes CDR1 LGHNA and CDR2 YNFKEQ.

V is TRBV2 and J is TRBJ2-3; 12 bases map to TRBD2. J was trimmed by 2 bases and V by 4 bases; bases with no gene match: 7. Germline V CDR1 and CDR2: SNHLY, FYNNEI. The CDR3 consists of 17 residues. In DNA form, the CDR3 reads TGTGCCAGCAGTGGCCGGACTAGCGGGGCAGACACAGATACGCAGTATTTT. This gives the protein CASSGRTSGADTDTQYF.

The CDR3 DNA reads TGCAGTGCTAGAGCTGGGGGCCGTAGCTCCTACAATGAGCAGTTCTTC. It is translated as CSARAGGRSSYNEQFF. The rearrangement joins TRBV20-1 to TRBJ2-1, with D possibly TRBD1 on 6 matching bases. This CDR3 comprises 16 residues. Between the trimmed V and J ends, which lost 1 base and 0 bases, there was a span of 13 bases. The germline gives CDR1 DFQATT, CDR2 SNEGSKA (reference sequence).

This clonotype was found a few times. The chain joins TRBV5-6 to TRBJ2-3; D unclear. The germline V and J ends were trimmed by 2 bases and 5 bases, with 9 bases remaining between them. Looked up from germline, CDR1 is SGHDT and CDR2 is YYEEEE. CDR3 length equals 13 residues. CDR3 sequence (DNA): TGTGCCAGCAGCTTCGAATTGAGAGATACGCAGTATTTT. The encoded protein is CASSFELRDTQYF.

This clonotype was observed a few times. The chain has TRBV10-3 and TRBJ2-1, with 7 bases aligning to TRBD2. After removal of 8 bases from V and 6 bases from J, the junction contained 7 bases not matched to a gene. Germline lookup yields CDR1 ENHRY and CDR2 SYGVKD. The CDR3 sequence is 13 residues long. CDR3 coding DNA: TGTGCCATCGGGCTAGCGGAATTCAATGAGCAGTTCTTC. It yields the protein CAIGLAEFNEQFF.

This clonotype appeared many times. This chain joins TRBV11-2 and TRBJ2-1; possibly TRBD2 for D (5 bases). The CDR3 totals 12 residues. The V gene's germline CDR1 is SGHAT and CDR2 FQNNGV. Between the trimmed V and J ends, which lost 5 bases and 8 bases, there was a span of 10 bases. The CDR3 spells CASSRHSDEQFF. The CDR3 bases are TGTGCCAGCAGCCGACATAGCGATGAGCAGTTCTTC. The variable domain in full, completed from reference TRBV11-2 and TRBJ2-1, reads EAGVAQSPRYKIIEKRQSVAFWCNPISGHATLYWYQQILGQGPKLLIQFQNNGVVDDSQLPKDRFSAERLKGVDSTLKIQPAKLEDSAVYLCASSRHSDEQFFGPGTRLTVL.

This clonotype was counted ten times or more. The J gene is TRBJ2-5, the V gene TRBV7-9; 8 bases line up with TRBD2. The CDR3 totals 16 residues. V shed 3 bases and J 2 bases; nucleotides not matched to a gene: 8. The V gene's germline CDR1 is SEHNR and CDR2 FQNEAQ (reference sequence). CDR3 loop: CASSFYSGNRQETQYF. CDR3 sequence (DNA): TGTGCCAGCAGCTTCTATAGCGGGAATAGGCAAGAGACCCAGTACTTC.

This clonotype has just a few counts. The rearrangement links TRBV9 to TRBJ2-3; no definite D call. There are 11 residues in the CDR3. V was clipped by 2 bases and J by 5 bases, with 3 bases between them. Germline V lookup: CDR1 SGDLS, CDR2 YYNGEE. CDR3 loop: CASSVQDTQYF. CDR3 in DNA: TGTGCCAGCAGCGTTCAAGATACGCAGTATTTT.

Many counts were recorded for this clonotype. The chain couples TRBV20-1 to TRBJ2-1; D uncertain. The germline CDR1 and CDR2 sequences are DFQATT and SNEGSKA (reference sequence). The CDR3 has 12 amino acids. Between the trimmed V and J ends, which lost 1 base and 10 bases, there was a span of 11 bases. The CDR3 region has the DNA TGCAGTGCTAGAGTGGCAGTCCTAGAGCAGTTCTTC. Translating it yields CSARVAVLEQFF.

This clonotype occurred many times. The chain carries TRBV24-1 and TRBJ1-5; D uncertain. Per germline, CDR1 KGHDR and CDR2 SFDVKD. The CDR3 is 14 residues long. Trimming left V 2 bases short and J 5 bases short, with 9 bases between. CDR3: CATSDWGNHQPQHF. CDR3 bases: TGTGCCACCAGTGATTGGGGAAACCATCAGCCCCAGCATTTT.

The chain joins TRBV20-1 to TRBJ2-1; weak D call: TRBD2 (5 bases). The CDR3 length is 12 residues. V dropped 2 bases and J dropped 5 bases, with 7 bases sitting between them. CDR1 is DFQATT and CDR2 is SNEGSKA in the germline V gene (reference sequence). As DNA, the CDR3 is TGCAGTGCTAGACACGGGAACAATGAGCAGTTCTTC. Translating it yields CSARHGNNEQFF.

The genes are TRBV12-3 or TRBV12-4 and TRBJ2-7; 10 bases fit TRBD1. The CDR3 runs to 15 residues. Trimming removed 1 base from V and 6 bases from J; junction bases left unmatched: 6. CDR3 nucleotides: TGTGCCAGCAGTTTAGTGGGGACAGGGGTCTGCGAGCAGTACGTC. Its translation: CASSLVGTGVCEQYV.

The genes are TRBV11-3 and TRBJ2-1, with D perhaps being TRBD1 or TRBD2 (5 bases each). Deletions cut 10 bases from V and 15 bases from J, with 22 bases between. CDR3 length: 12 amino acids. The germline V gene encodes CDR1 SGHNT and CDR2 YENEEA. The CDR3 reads CATKEAGPGGFF. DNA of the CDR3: TGTGCCACCAAGGAAGCCGGGCCTGGGGGGTTCTTC.